The rows below give T cell receptor beta chains drawn from one sample of a study of T cells in Graves' hyperthyroidism and ophthalmopathy. MiXCR was run by TCRdb on the multiplex PCR reads, yielding one entry per CDR3 protein. The table records about 360,000 distinct CDR3 sequences, less than 15% of them present only once. The material sequenced was blood. These receptor sequences come from a young woman with Graves' hyperthyroidism. Both conserved end residues are part of each CDR3. D genes are given only for firm matches. Rows may omit the clone size; those that give it use once, few, many or a size class.

CDR3 DNA: TGCGCCAGCAGCTCCCCCACCCCCGGCAATGAGCAGTTCTTC; CDR3 protein: CASSSPTPGNEQFF; clone size: NA; D gene: NA; J gene: TRBJ2-1; V gene: TRBV5-1
CDR3 DNA: TGTGCCAGCCAAATAAGATCCCCATCTCCGTACAACCAGATTTATAGCAATCAGCCCCAGCATTTT; CDR3 protein: CASQIRSPSPYNQIYSNQPQHF; clone size: many; D gene: NA; J gene: TRBJ1-5; V gene: TRBV28
CDR3 DNA: TGTGCCAGCAGTTTAGGGGGGACAGTAGAGACCCAGTACTTC; CDR3 protein: CASSLGGTVETQYF; clone size: many; D gene: TRBD1; J gene: TRBJ2-5; V gene: TRBV12-3/TRBV12-4
CDR3 DNA: TGTGCCAGCAGCTTGAGGACAGGGGGCGCGGGGACCCAGTACTTC; CDR3 protein: CASSLRTGGAGTQYF; clone size: few; D gene: TRBD1; J gene: TRBJ2-5; V gene: TRBV5-8
CDR3 DNA: TGTGCCAGCAGCACGACAGGGTTGGGGGATGATGAGCAGTTCTTC; CDR3 protein: CASSTTGLGDDEQFF; clone size: many; D gene: TRBD1; J gene: TRBJ2-1; V gene: TRBV7-9
CDR3 DNA: TGCAGTGCTACCCAAATGACAGGGGAAGACGCCATATATTTT; CDR3 protein: CSATQMTGEDAIYF; clone size: NA; D gene: TRBD1; J gene: TRBJ1-3; V gene: TRBV20-1
CDR3 DNA: TGTGCCAGCAGCCAAGATTGGGGACGGCCCTTCGTTGGCTACACCTTC; CDR3 protein: CASSQDWGRPFVGYTF; clone size: few; D gene: NA; J gene: TRBJ1-2; V gene: TRBV4-2
CDR3 DNA: TGTGCCAGCACCCACTCGGACAGGGACAGTTCCTATACTGAAGCTTTCTTT; CDR3 protein: CASTHSDRDSSYTEAFF; clone size: many; D gene: TRBD1; J gene: TRBJ1-1; V gene: TRBV5-6
CDR3 DNA: TGTGCCAGCAGTTCCCTTACAGGGCCATTCTCCTACGAGCAGTACTTC; CDR3 protein: CASSSLTGPFSYEQYF; clone size: many; D gene: NA; J gene: TRBJ2-7; V gene: TRBV27
CDR3 DNA: TGTGCCAGCACCTTCCGGGACCGAAACACTGAAGCTTTCTTT; CDR3 protein: CASTFRDRNTEAFF; clone size: many; D gene: NA; J gene: TRBJ1-1; V gene: TRBV2
CDR3 DNA: TGTGCCAGTAGTATCCTAGACAGCCACTCTGGGGCCAACGTCCTGACTTTC; CDR3 protein: CASSILDSHSGANVLTF; clone size: few; D gene: NA; J gene: TRBJ2-6; V gene: TRBV19
CDR3 DNA: TGTGCCAGCAGCCAAGAGAGGACGGCGGTCCAAGAGACCCAGTACTTC; CDR3 protein: CASSQERTAVQETQYF; clone size: many; D gene: NA; J gene: TRBJ2-5; V gene: TRBV3-1
CDR3 DNA: TGTGCCAGCACCGAAGGACTAGCGGGTCAAGAGACCCAGTACTTC; CDR3 protein: CASTEGLAGQETQYF; clone size: many; D gene: TRBD2; J gene: TRBJ2-5; V gene: TRBV3-1
CDR3 DNA: TGTGCCAGCTCACCGGACAGGGGGCTTACCTACGAGCAGTACTTC; CDR3 protein: CASSPDRGLTYEQYF; clone size: many; D gene: TRBD1; J gene: TRBJ2-7; V gene: TRBV18
CDR3 DNA: TGTGCCAGCAGCTTAGTAGGGGATCCCAGCACAGATACGCAGTATTTT; CDR3 protein: CASSLVGDPSTDTQYF; clone size: NA; D gene: NA; J gene: TRBJ2-3; V gene: TRBV7-2
CDR3 DNA: TGTGCCATCGAAAACCGGGACAGAGGCTACGAGCAGTACTTC; CDR3 protein: CAIENRDRGYEQYF; clone size: NA; D gene: TRBD1; J gene: TRBJ2-7; V gene: TRBV10-3
CDR3 DNA: TGCAGTGCCATAAAGGGGGCAGGGACAAATCAGCCCCAGCATTTT; CDR3 protein: CSAIKGAGTNQPQHF; clone size: many; D gene: TRBD1; J gene: TRBJ1-5; V gene: TRBV20-1
CDR3 DNA: TGTGCCAGCAGCCCGGGACTAGCGGGGGATGAGCAGTTCTTC; CDR3 protein: CASSPGLAGDEQFF; clone size: many; D gene: TRBD2; J gene: TRBJ2-1; V gene: TRBV14
CDR3 DNA: TGTGCCAGCTCACCACAGGGTGTGACCCTGGATCAGCCCCAGCATTTT; CDR3 protein: CASSPQGVTLDQPQHF; clone size: many; D gene: NA; J gene: TRBJ1-5; V gene: TRBV18
CDR3 DNA: TGTGCCAGCAGTGTTCCCTTTAGCAATCAGCCCCAGCATTTT; CDR3 protein: CASSVPFSNQPQHF; clone size: NA; D gene: NA; J gene: TRBJ1-5; V gene: TRBV6-1
CDR3 DNA: TGCAGTGCGCCCTCAGGACTAGCGGGAGTAAAGACCCAGTACTTC; CDR3 protein: CSAPSGLAGVKTQYF; clone size: many; D gene: TRBD2; J gene: TRBJ2-5; V gene: TRBV20-1
CDR3 DNA: TGCGCCAGCAGCTCCCAACCAAGTCGACCCGAGCAGTACTTC; CDR3 protein: CASSSQPSRPEQYF; clone size: many; D gene: NA; J gene: TRBJ2-7; V gene: TRBV5-1
CDR3 DNA: TGTGCCACCCGGGGCAGGGCGCGCACCGGGGAGCTGTTTTTT; CDR3 protein: CATRGRARTGELFF; clone size: many; D gene: NA; J gene: TRBJ2-2; V gene: TRBV10-3
CDR3 DNA: TGTGCCAGCAGCCTTTTAGCGGGAATCCAAGAGACCCAGTACTTC; CDR3 protein: CASSLLAGIQETQYF; clone size: many; D gene: TRBD2; J gene: TRBJ2-5; V gene: TRBV7-3
CDR3 DNA: TGTGCCACCAGTGATCCCGCTAGGGGGGCCAACGTCCTGACTTTC; CDR3 protein: CATSDPARGANVLTF; clone size: NA; D gene: NA; J gene: TRBJ2-6; V gene: TRBV24-1
CDR3 DNA: TGCAGTGCTGCTGACCTCCCGAAGCCCCAGCATTTT; CDR3 protein: CSAADLPKPQHF; clone size: many; D gene: NA; J gene: TRBJ1-5; V gene: TRBV20-1
CDR3 DNA: TGTGCCAGTTCTGGACAGACCTACGAGCAGTGCTTC; CDR3 protein: CASSGQTYEQCF; clone size: once; D gene: NA; J gene: TRBJ2-7; V gene: TRBV25-1
CDR3 DNA: TGTGCCAGCAGTACCACCTCACAGGAAGCTGGTGAGCAGTTCTTC; CDR3 protein: CASSTTSQEAGEQFF; clone size: few; D gene: NA; J gene: TRBJ2-1; V gene: TRBV7-9
CDR3 DNA: TGTGCCAGCAGCTTAGTTTTTGGGATCATGAACACTGAAGCTTTCTTT; CDR3 protein: CASSLVFGIMNTEAFF; clone size: NA; D gene: NA; J gene: TRBJ1-1; V gene: TRBV7-8